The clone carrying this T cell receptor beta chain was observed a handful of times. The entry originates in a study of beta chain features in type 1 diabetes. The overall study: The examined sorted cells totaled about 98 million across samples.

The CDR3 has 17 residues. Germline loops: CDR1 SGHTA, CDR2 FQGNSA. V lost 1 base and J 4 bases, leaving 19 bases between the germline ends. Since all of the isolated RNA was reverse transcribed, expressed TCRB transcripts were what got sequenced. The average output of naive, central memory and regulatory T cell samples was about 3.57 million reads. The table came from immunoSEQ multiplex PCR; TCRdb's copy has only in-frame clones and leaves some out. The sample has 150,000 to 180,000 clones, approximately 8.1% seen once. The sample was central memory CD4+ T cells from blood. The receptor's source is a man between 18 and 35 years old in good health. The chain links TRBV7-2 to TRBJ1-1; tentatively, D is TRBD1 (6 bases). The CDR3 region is CASSLDRAGDLSTEAFF. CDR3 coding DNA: TGTGCCAGCAGCTTAGATAGGGCAGGGGACCTATCCACTGAAGCTTTCTTT.